This entry lists 27 T cell receptor beta chains sequenced from one sample in a study of cytomegalovirus exposure and HLA in healthy donors. The PCR contained 60 Vbeta and 13 Jbeta primers. The table came from immunoSEQ multiplex PCR; TCRdb's copy has only in-frame clones and leaves some out. The sample has around 210,000 clones, around 80% seen once. Specimen: PBMCs. These TCRs come from a boy under 18 in good health and CMV-seronegative.

The genes are TRBV6-6 and TRBJ1-1; D may be TRBD1 (5 bases). Trimming took 7 bases from V and 1 from J, leaving 10 bases between them. Germline V gives CDR1 MNHNY, CDR2 SVGAGI (reference sequence). The CDR3 length is 13 residues. The CDR3 DNA is TGTGCCAGCACCCAGGGCGGGAACACTGAAGCTTTCTTT. It is translated as CASTQGGNTEAFF.

This clone showed up just a few times. V and J are TRBV5-4 and TRBJ1-1, with TRBD1 matching over 9 bases. CDR1 SGHNT and CDR2 YYREEE come from the germline V gene (reference sequence). This CDR3 is built from 15 residues. J lost 5 bases, V lost 3 bases, and 8 bases had no gene match. DNA of the CDR3: TGTGCCAGCAGCTCGGGACAGGGTTGGGGAACTGAAGCTTTCTTT. Protein sequence: CASSSGQGWGTEAFF.

V usage is TRBV10-3 and J usage is TRBJ1-1; no clear D gene. Germline V lookup: CDR1 ENHRY, CDR2 SYGVKD. The CDR3 spans 13 residues. V lost 1 base to trimming and J lost 7 bases, with 10 bases between them. In DNA, the CDR3 is TGTGCCATCAGTGAGTGGGAGTCGGATGAAGCTTTCTTT. Translated: CAISEWESDEAFF.

The chain has TRBV30 and TRBJ1-2, with D possibly being TRBD1 (5 bases). This CDR3 has 15 residues. The germline CDR1 and CDR2 sequences are GTSNPN and SVGIG (reference sequence). V was clipped by 2 bases and J by 2 bases, with 15 bases between them. CDR3 nucleotide sequence: TGTGCCTGGAGTCTCGAAACAGGTGGAAACTATGGCTACACCTTC. It specifies CAWSLETGGNYGYTF.

The chain employs TRBV6-4 and TRBJ2-1, with no clear D. With 3 bases removed from V and 2 bases from J, the gap between germline ends came to 5 bases. Per the germline V gene, CDR1 is MRHNA and CDR2 is SNTAGT. The CDR3 has 13 residues. The CDR3 spells CASSEEPYNEQFF. CDR3 nucleotides: TGTGCCAGCAGTGAAGAGCCCTACAATGAGCAGTTCTTC.

V is TRBV11-3 and J is TRBJ1-1; D is unclear. CDR3 length: 13 residues. The V end lost 2 bases, the J end lost 9 bases, and 13 bases lay between the germline ends. Germline loops: CDR1 SGHNT, CDR2 YENEEA. The CDR3 loop reads CASSLNQVPKAFF. In DNA form, the CDR3 reads TGTGCCAGCAGCTTAAACCAGGTACCTAAAGCTTTCTTT.

V is TRBV4-2 and J is TRBJ2-3, with 13 positions matching TRBD2. This CDR3 is 17 amino acids long. Trimming at V came to 3 bases and at J to 4 bases, leaving 7 bases not matched to a gene. Germline values: CDR1 LGHNA, CDR2 YNFKEQ. CDR3 nucleotides: TGTGCCAGCAGCCAGAAGACTAGCGGGAGGAGGGCAGATACGCAGTATTTT. Translating gives CASSQKTSGRRADTQYF.

This chain connects TRBV5-8 to TRBJ1-2; D not resolved. Germline CDR1 and CDR2: SGHTS and YDEGEE. Between the trimmed V and J ends, which lost 2 bases and 4 bases, there was a span of 6 bases. The CDR3 consists of 12 residues. CDR3 in DNA: TGTGCCAGCAGCTTTCGGGGCTATGGCTACACCTTC. As protein: CASSFRGYGYTF.

This chain joins TRBV5-6 and TRBJ1-5; possibly TRBD1 for D (6 bases). Trimming took off 0 bases at V and 2 bases at J, with 12 bases between the two ends. Looked up from germline, CDR1 is SGHDT and CDR2 is YYEEEE. The CDR3 runs to 16 residues. The CDR3 here is CASSLGPRGGNQPQHF. The CDR3 DNA is TGTGCCAGCAGCTTGGGCCCCAGGGGTGGCAATCAGCCCCAGCATTTT.

This clone has just a few counts. The gene calls are TRBV30 and TRBJ2-1; TRBD2 aligns across 10 bases. V dropped 5 bases and J dropped 4; count of bases not matched to a gene: 8. Per the germline V gene, CDR1 is GTSNPN and CDR2 is SVGIG (reference sequence). The CDR3 contains 15 residues. Here the CDR3 reads CAWGKRGGPYNEQFF. In nucleotides, the CDR3 is TGTGCCTGGGGGAAGCGGGGGGGCCCTTACAATGAGCAGTTCTTC.

The V call is TRBV9, the J call TRBJ2-5; TRBD2 might be the D (5 bases). The V gene lost 6 bases and the J gene lost 2 bases, with 11 bases spanning the gap. Germline CDR1 is SGDLS and CDR2 is YYNGEE. This CDR3 is 13 amino acids long. In nucleotides, the CDR3 is TGTGCCAGCACCCGGGAACCGCAAGAGACCCAGTACTTC. As protein: CASTREPQETQYF.

This chain links TRBV15 with TRBJ1-4; possible D gene TRBD1, 6 bases. The germline CDR1 and CDR2 sequences are LNHNV and YYDKDF (reference sequence). CDR3 length: 13 residues. The V and J ends lost 3 bases and 10 bases respectively, with 12 bases between them. CDR3 sequence: CATSSRQAGKLFF. CDR3 sequence (DNA): TGTGCCACCAGCAGTAGACAGGCGGGAAAACTGTTTTTT. Variable domain in full (rest from reference TRBV15 and TRBJ1-4): DAMVIQNPRYQVTQFGKPVTLSCSQTLNHNVMYWYQQKSSQAPKLLFHYYDKDFNNEADTPDNFQSRRPNTSFCFLDIRSPGLGDTAMYLCATSSRQAGKLFFGSGTQLSVL.

As concerns this clone: An end of the junction differs from the germline gene, which may be a read error. V gene TRBV20-1 combines with J gene TRBJ2-7, with TRBD1 matching 9 bases. This CDR3 has 11 residues. Germline CDR1 DFQATT, CDR2 SNEGSKA (reference sequence). CDR3 DNA sequence: TGCAGTGCAAGTATCCGGGACAGGGTCGTCTTC. Translation gives CSASIRDRVVF.

The chain links TRBV10-3 to TRBJ2-7, with 9 bases fitting TRBD2. The CDR3 is made up of 14 amino acids. The ends lost 7 bases at V and 2 bases at J; junction bases unmatched: 6. Per the germline V gene, CDR1 is ENHRY and CDR2 is SYGVKD. The CDR3 DNA is TGTGCCATCAACGCGGGAGGGAATACCTACGAGCAGTACTTC. As protein: CAINAGGNTYEQYF.

The chain uses TRBV25-1 and TRBJ1-1; weak D call: TRBD1 (5 bases). In germline, CDR1 is MGHDK, CDR2 SYGVNS. V gave up 5 bases and J gave up 1 base, with 8 bases separating them. The CDR3 is 13 amino acids. CDR3 sequence (DNA): TGTGCCAGCAGTTTGGGGGGGAACACTGAAGCTTTCTTT. It yields the protein CASSLGGNTEAFF.

The rearrangement links TRBV9 to TRBJ1-6; 8 nucleotides align to TRBD1. CDR3 size: 16 residues. V shed 3 bases, J shed 8 bases, and the junction held 10 bases outside the gene matches. CDR1 SGDLS and CDR2 YYNGEE come from the germline V gene. The CDR3, as DNA: TGTGCCAGCAGCGCGGGCGGGGGACAGGTATATTCACCCCTCCACTTT. It yields the protein CASSAGGGQVYSPLHF.

The CDR3 here is CAWNQRGPDTQYF. The CDR3 DNA reads as TGTGCCTGGAATCAGCGGGGGCCAGATACGCAGTATTTT. The V and J genes are TRBV30 and TRBJ2-3; 8 bases fit TRBD2. The V and J ends lost 4 bases and 4 bases, in that order; junction bases with no gene match: 4. The CDR3 spans 13 residues. CDR1 and CDR2 (germline): GTSNPN, SVGIG (reference sequence).

The V gene is TRBV9, the J gene TRBJ1-1; TRBD1 agrees at 9 bases. Losses at the gene ends were 4 bases for V and 5 bases for J; bases not matched to a gene: 6. CDR1 and CDR2 (germline): SGDLS, YYNGEE. The length of the CDR3 is 14 residues. Written as DNA, the CDR3 is TGTGCCAGCAGCAAAACTGACAGGGGGACTGAAGCTTTCTTT. It is translated as CASSKTDRGTEAFF.

The chain carries TRBV5-1 and TRBJ2-1, with D hard to call. The CDR3 spans 15 residues. Germline assignment: CDR1 SGHRS and CDR2 YFSETQ. V lost 0 bases, J lost 0 bases, and 7 bases lay in between. CDR3 coding DNA: TGCGCCAGCAGCTTGGGTTCTAGCTCCTACAATGAGCAGTTCTTC. It specifies CASSLGSSSYNEQFF.

The genes are TRBV11-2 and TRBJ2-2; D not resolved. This CDR3 is built from 15 residues. V dropped 2 bases and J dropped 3 bases, with 10 bases sitting between them. In germline, CDR1 is SGHAT, CDR2 FQNNGV. Written as DNA, the CDR3 is TGTGCCAGCAGCTTAAACTCCCCGCACACCGGGGAGCTGTTTTTT. It is translated as CASSLNSPHTGELFF.

The rearrangement joins TRBV30 to TRBJ2-1; 10 nucleotides agree with TRBD2. Germline values: CDR1 GTSNPN, CDR2 SVGIG (reference sequence). The CDR3 sequence is 14 residues long. V shed 5 bases and J 5 bases; nucleotides not matched to a gene: 6. CDR3: CAWGSGRKDNEQFF. CDR3 bases: TGTGCCTGGGGTAGCGGGAGGAAGGACAATGAGCAGTTCTTC.

The rearrangement links TRBV7-2 to TRBJ2-3, with 8 bases lining up with TRBD2. The V segment lost 1 base and the J segment 9 bases; nucleotides outside the gene matches: 12. The length of the CDR3 is 16 residues. Germline values: CDR1 SGHTA, CDR2 FQGNSA. The CDR3, as DNA: TGTGCCAGCAGCTTAGGGGGCAGCGGGGGCCAGGGAACGCAGTATTTT. It is translated as CASSLGGSGGQGTQYF.

The chain couples TRBV30 to TRBJ2-5; no clear D gene. The DNA matches TRBJ2-7 better at its end, which makes the J call doubtful. The CDR3 is made up of 12 amino acids. CDR1 is GTSNPN, CDR2 SVGIG, per germline (reference sequence). CDR3 loop: CAWSAPAYEQYF. The CDR3, as DNA: TGTGCCTGGAGTGCCCCTGCCTACGAGCAGTACTTC.

This sequence joins TRBV5-4 and TRBJ2-1, with 10 bases lining up with TRBD2. V was clipped by 0 bases and J by 5 bases; unmatched bases: 11. The CDR3 spans 18 residues. Germline V lookup: CDR1 SGHNT, CDR2 YYREEE (reference sequence). The CDR3 is CASSLGLAGAKSNNEQFF. The CDR3 DNA reads as TGTGCCAGCAGCTTGGGACTAGCGGGTGCGAAATCAAACAATGAGCAGTTCTTC.

The chain links TRBV15 to TRBJ1-5, with 8 bases identical to TRBD1. V lost 5 bases and J lost 9; bases outside the gene matches: 9. The CDR3 sequence is 14 residues long. Germline assignment: CDR1 LNHNV and CDR2 YYDKDF (reference sequence). DNA for the CDR3: TGTGCCACCAGCTCAACACGACAGGGGCGGCCCCAGCATTTT. This translates into CATSSTRQGRPQHF.

The genes are TRBV25-1 and TRBJ2-6; 8 positions match TRBD1. Per the germline V gene, CDR1 is MGHDK and CDR2 is SYGVNS. The trim removed 5 bases at V and 4 bases at J, leaving 4 bases unmatched. The CDR3 spans 15 residues. The CDR3 nucleotides are TGTGCCAGCAGTCCCAGGGGGCACGGGGCCAACGTCCTGACTTTC. Translation gives CASSPRGHGANVLTF.

This clone came up a few times. The V and J genes are TRBV27 and TRBJ2-3; perhaps TRBD1 as D (5 bases). The CDR3 is 14 residues long. Trimming took off 7 bases at V and 3 bases at J, with 14 bases between the two ends. CDR1 and CDR2 (germline): MNHEY, SMNVEV (reference sequence). CDR3: CASTKGQGTDTQYF. Here the CDR3 DNA reads TGTGCCAGCACCAAAGGGCAGGGTACAGATACGCAGTATTTT.